This T cell receptor (beta chain) was captured by sequencing in a study of T-cell memory formation after mild COVID-19. Via MiXCR, TCRdb re-called the 5' RACE reads, giving one row per CDR3 protein. The data contain 290,000 or so distinct CDR3 sequences, roughly a fifth of them singletons. V was cut by 6 bases and J by 0 bases, with 17 bases left in between. CDR3 length: 15 residues. Germline CDR1 is DFQATT and CDR2 is SNEGSKA (reference sequence). The rearrangement links TRBV20-1 to TRBJ1-1; possibly TRBD1 for D (6 bases). This TCR was sampled from a young man who had mild COVID-19 (a few samples of this study predate the infection). Cell type and time point are not known. Sequenced material: PBMCs or a T cell subset sorted from them (not recorded which). CDR3 bases: TGCAGTGCAAGGGGGTGGGAGGGGATGAACACTGAAGCTTTCTTT. Its translation is CSARGWEGMNTEAFF.